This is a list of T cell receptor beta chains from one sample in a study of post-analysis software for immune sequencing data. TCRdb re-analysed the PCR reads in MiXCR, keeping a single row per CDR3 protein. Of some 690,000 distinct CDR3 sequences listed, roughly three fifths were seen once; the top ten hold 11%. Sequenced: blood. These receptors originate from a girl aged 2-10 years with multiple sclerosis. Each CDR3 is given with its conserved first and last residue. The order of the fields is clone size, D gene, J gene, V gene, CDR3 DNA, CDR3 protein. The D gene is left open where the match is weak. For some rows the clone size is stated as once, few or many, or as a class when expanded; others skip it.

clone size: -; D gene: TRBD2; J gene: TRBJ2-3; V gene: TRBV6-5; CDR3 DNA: TGTGCCAGCAGTTATATTAGCGGGGGTAGCACAGATACGCAGTATTTT; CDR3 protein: CASSYISGGSTDTQYF
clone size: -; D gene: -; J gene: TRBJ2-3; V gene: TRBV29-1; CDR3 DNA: TGCAGCGTAACCGGACAGCTCACAGATACGCAGTATTTT; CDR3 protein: CSVTGQLTDTQYF
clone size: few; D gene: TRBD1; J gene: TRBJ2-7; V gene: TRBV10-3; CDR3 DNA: TGTGCCATCAGCTCCCCGACAGGGGGGGATGGGGACGAGCAGTACTTC; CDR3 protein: CAISSPTGGDGDEQYF
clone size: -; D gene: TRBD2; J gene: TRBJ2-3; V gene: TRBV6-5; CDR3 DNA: TGTGCCAGCAGTTATCAAGGCGGGAGAGTGTCAGATACGCAGTATTTT; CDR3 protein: CASSYQGGRVSDTQYF
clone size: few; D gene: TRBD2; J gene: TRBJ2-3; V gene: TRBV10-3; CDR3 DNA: TGTGCCATCAGCCCACTAGCGGGAGAAGGAGATACGCAGTATTTT; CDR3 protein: CAISPLAGEGDTQYF
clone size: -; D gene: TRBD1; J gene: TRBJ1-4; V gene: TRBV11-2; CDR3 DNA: TGTGCCAGCAGCTCCCTCCAGGGGGGAGAAAAACTGTTTTTT; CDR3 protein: CASSSLQGGEKLFF
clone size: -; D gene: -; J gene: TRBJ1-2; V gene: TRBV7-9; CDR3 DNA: TGTGCCAGCAGCTCGGTTAACAGGGAAAACTATGGCTACACCTTC; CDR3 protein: CASSSVNRENYGYTF
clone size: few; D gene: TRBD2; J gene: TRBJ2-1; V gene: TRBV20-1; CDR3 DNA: TGCAGTGCTGCTAGCGGGAGGGACAATGAGCAGTTCTTC; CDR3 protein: CSAASGRDNEQFF
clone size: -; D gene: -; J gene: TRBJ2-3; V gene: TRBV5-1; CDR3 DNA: TGCGCCAGCAGCACGGAGGGCCAAGCAGATACGCAGTATTTT; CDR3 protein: CASSTEGQADTQYF
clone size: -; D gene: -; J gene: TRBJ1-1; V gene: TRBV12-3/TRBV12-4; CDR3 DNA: TGTGCCAGCAGTCAGTCGGGACGGGCCATGAACACTGAAGCTTTCTTT; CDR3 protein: CASSQSGRAMNTEAFF
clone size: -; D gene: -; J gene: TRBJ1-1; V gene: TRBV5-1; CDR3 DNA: TGCGCCAGCAGCGTCTGGGGTCAGGCGACTGAAGCTTTCTTT; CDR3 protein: CASSVWGQATEAFF
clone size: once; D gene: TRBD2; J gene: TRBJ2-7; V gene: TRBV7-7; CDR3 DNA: TGTGCTAGCAGCTTAGAGGTAGCGGGACCCTCTTCCCACGAGCAGTACTTC; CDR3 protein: CASSLEVAGPSSHEQYF
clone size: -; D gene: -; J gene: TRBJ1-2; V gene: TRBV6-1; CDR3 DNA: TGTGCCAGCAGTCAACAGGGAATTCTCTATGGCTACACCTTC; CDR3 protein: CASSQQGILYGYTF
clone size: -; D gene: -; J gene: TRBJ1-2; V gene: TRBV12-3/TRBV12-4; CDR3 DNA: TGTGCCAGCAGCCCCGCGCGGGGTGGCTACACCTTC; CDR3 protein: CASSPARGGYTF
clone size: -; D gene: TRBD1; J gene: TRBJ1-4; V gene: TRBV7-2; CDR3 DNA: TGTGCCAGCAGCACCCGGACAGGGGGCGATGAAAAACTGTTTTTT; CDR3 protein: CASSTRTGGDEKLFF
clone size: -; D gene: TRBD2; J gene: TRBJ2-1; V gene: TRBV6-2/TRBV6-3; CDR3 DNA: TGTGCCAGTGAGAGCGGGGGGGACTACAATGAGCAGTTCTTC; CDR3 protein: CASESGGDYNEQFF
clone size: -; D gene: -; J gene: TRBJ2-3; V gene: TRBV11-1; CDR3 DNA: TGTGCCAGCAGCTTAAGGGACCTTCAGACAGATACGCAGTATTTT; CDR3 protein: CASSLRDLQTDTQYF
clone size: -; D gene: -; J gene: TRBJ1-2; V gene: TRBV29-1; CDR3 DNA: TGCAGCGTTGAAGTGAATCAGGGGTACGGCTATGGCTACACCTTC; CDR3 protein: CSVEVNQGYGYGYTF
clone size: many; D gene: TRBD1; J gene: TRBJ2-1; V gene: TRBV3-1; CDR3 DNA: TGTGCCAGCAGCCTGGGGACAGGGGACCTAAATGAGCAGTTCTTC; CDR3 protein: CASSLGTGDLNEQFF
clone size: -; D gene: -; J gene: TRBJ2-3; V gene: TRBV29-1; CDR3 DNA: TGCAGCGTTGAGGTGCAGGGGGGGAGAGATACGCAGTATTTT; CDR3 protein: CSVEVQGGRDTQYF
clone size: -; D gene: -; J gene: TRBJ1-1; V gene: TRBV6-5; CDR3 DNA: TGTGCCACCTTAGGACAGCCGAACACTGAAGCTTTCTTT; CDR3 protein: CATLGQPNTEAFF
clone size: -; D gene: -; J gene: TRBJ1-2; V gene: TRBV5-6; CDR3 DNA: TGTGCCAGCAGCTTCTGGTTACCGGGAAACCACACCTTC; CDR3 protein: CASSFWLPGNHTF
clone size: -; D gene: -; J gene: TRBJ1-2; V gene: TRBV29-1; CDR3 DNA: TGCAGCGCCGTAGGTAACCGGGACCGCAACTATGGCTACACCTTC; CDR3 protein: CSAVGNRDRNYGYTF
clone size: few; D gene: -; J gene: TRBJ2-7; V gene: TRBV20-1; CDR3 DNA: TGCAGTGCCAGACATCCGGGCCACCTCTACGAGCAGTACTTC; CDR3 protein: CSARHPGHLYEQYF
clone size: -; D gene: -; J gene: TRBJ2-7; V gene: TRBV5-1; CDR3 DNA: TGCGCCAGCAATCCCGGGACTCTTGCCTACGAGCAGTACTTC; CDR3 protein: CASNPGTLAYEQYF
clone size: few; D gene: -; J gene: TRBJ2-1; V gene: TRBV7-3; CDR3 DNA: TGTGCCAGCAGCCCAGCGGGCCCTAATGAGCAGTTCTTC; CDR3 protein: CASSPAGPNEQFF
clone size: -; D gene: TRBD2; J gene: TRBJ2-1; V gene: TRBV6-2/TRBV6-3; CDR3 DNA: TGTGCCAGCAGTTCGGGTAGCGGGGGGATGACCTACAATGAGCAGTTCTTC; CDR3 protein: CASSSGSGGMTYNEQFF
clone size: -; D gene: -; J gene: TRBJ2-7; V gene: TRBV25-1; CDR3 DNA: TGTGCCAGCAGTCCTCGGGACGGACCCTACGAGCAGTACTTC; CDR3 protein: CASSPRDGPYEQYF
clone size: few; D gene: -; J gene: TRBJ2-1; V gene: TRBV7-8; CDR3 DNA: TGTGCCAGCAGCCAGGACCTGCCCTTCGACAATGAGCAGTTCTTC; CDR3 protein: CASSQDLPFDNEQFF
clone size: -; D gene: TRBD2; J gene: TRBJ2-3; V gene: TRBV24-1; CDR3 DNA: TGTGCCACCAGTATCGCTAGCGGAGGCTATCCCACAGATACGCAGTATTTT; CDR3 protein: CATSIASGGYPTDTQYF
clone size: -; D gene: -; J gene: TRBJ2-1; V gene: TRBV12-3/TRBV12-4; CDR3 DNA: TGTGCCAGCAGTACCAGGGTCCCCTACAATGAGCAGTTCTTC; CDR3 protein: CASSTRVPYNEQFF
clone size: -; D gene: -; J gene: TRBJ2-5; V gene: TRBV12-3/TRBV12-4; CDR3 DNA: TGTGCCAGCAGCCGACAGTTAGGGGAGCAGTACTTC; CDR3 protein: CASSRQLGEQYF
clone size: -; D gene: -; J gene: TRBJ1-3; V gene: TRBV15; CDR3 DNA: TGTGCCACCAGCAGAGGACAGACACTCTCTGGAAACACCATATATTTT; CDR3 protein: CATSRGQTLSGNTIYF
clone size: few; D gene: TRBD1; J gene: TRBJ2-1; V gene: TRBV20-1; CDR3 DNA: TGCAGTGCTAGGCTCTTAGGGGGCGCGGAAAATGAGCAGTTCTTC; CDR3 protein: CSARLLGGAENEQFF
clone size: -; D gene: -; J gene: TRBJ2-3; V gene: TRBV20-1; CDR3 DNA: TGCAGCGCTAGAGATGAGGACGGGGGGCACGCAGATACGCAGTATTTT; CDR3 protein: CSARDEDGGHADTQYF
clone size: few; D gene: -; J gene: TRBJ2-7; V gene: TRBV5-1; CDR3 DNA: TGCGCCAGCAGTCCTGACCGCGAGCAGTACTTC; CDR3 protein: CASSPDREQYF
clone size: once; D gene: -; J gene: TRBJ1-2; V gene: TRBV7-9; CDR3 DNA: TGTGCCAGCAGCTTAGCTGGAGTAAATCCGGGCTACACCTTC; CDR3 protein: CASSLAGVNPGYTF
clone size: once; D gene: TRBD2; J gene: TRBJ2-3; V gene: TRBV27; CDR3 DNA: TGTGCCAGCAAAAGCGGGATCACAGATACGCAGTATTTT; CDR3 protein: CASKSGITDTQYF
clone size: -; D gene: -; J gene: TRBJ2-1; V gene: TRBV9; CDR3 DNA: TGTGCCAGCAGTCCTGGCCGCTCTGAGCAGTTCTTC; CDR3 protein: CASSPGRSEQFF
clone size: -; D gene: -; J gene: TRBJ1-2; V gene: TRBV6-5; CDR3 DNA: TGTGCCAGCAGTTCCACCGGGACATCCACTAATGGCTACACCTTC; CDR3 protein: CASSSTGTSTNGYTF
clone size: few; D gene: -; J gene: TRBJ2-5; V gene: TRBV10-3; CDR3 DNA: TGTGCCAGCGCTGACAGGAGACAAGAGACCCAGTACTTC; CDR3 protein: CASADRRQETQYF
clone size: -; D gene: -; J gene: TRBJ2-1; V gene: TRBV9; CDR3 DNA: TGCGCCAGCAGCGTAGAAATTCTTGGCAGGACGGTCAATGAGCAGTTCTTC; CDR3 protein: CASSVEILGRTVNEQFF
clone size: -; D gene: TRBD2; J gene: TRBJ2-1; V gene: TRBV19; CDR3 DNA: TGTGCCACCGACGAACTAGCGGGCGGCCGAAGGGAGCAGTTCTTC; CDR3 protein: CATDELAGGRREQFF
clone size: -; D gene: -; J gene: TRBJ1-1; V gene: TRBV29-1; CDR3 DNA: TGCAGCGTTGAAGGGAGACAGAACACTGAAGCTTTCTTT; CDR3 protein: CSVEGRQNTEAFF
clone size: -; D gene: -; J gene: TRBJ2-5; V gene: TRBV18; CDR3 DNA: TGTGCCAGCTCGGGGGATCCGGGGACCCAGTACTTC; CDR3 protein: CASSGDPGTQYF
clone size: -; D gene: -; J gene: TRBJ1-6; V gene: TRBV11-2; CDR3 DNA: TGTGCCAGCAGCTTAGATCAGGGTTATAATTCACCCCCCCACTTT; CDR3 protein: CASSLDQGYNSPPHF
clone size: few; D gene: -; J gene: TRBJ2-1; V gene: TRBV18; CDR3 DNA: TGTGCCAGCTCACCACGGCCTCTGTCAGCCTCCTACAATGAGCAGTTCTTC; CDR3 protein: CASSPRPLSASYNEQFF
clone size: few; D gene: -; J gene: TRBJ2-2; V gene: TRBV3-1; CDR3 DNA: TGTGCCAGCACCCTATCCGGGGAGCTGTTTTTT; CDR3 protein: CASTLSGELFF
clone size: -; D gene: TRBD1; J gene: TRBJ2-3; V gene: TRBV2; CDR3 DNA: TGTGCCAGCAGGGGGACAGGAGGGGATACGCAGTATTTT; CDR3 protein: CASRGTGGDTQYF
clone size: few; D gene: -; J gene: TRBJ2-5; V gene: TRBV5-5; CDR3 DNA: TGTGCCAGCAGCTTGATAGACCAAGAGACCCAGTACTTC; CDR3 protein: CASSLIDQETQYF
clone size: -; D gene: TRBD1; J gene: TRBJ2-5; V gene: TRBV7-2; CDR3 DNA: TGTGCCAGCAGCTTAGCCGGACAGGGGGAGGCAGAGACCCAGTACTTC; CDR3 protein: CASSLAGQGEAETQYF
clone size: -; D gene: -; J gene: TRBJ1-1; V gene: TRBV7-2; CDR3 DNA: TGTGCCAGCAGCCCGTCCCCACAGGGCCGGACTGAAGCTTTCTTT; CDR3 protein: CASSPSPQGRTEAFF
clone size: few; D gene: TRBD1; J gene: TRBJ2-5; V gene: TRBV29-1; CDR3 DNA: TGCAGCGTCGGACAGGGATCGGAGACCCAGTACTTC; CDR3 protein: CSVGQGSETQYF
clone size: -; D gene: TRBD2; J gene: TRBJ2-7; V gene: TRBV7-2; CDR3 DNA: TGTGCCAGCAGCTCCTACGAACTAGCGGGAGTGATGCGGCAGTACTTC; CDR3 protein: CASSSYELAGVMRQYF